The rows below give T cell receptor beta chains drawn from one sample of a study of blood T cell repertoires in COVID-19. Sequencing was performed with immunoSEQ multiplex PCR; in TCRdb, only in-frame clones are kept and a portion is missing. The data contain fewer than 200,000 clones, around 76% of them singletons. The specimen was peripheral blood. All receptors derive from a woman in her 70s with acute or convalescent COVID-19. Each CDR3 is given with its conserved first and last residue. D genes are given only for firm matches. The listing skips clone size in some rows; elsewhere it reads once, few, many or a size class.

clone size,J gene,D gene,V gene,CDR3 protein,CDR3 DNA
once,TRBJ2-1,TRBD2,TRBV5-6,CASSERLAGVSYNEQFF,TGTGCCAGCAGCGAAAGACTAGCGGGAGTGAGTTACAATGAGCAGTTCTTC
.,TRBJ1-2,TRBD1,TRBV7-2,CASSPGQGFLGYTF,TGTGCCAGCAGCCCCGGACAGGGGTTCTTAGGCTACACCTTC
.,TRBJ2-5,.,TRBV6-2/TRBV6-3,CASSYPAAPRKTQYF,TGTGCCAGCAGTTACCCAGCGGCGCCGAGAAAGACCCAGTACTTC
.,TRBJ1-2,.,TRBV5-5,CASSLAQTEPYGYTF,TGTGCCAGCAGCTTGGCTCAAACAGAGCCCTATGGCTACACCTTC
.,TRBJ2-3,.,TRBV19,CASSIGPRTDTQYF,TGTGCCAGTAGTATAGGGCCCCGCACAGATACGCAGTATTTT
.,TRBJ2-1,.,TRBV9,CASSVGPAAYNEQFF,TGTGCCAGCAGCGTAGGACCAGCGGCGTACAATGAGCAGTTCTTC
once,TRBJ1-1,.,TRBV5-4,CASSRNTEAFF,TGTGCCAGCAGCCGGAACACTGAAGCTTTCTTT
.,TRBJ1-1,.,TRBV28,CASKTATEAFF,TGTGCCAGCAAGACAGCGACTGAAGCTTTCTTT
.,TRBJ2-1,.,TRBV6-1,CASSESANRGNEQFF,TGTGCCAGCAGTGAATCTGCGAACCGGGGCAATGAGCAGTTCTTC
.,TRBJ1-2,TRBD1,TRBV29-1,CSVDDRGPNYGYTF,TGCAGCGTTGATGACAGGGGGCCTAACTATGGCTACACCTTC
.,TRBJ1-2,.,TRBV2,CASSGTEGRPLGYTF,TGTGCCAGCAGTGGCACCGAGGGCAGACCCCTAGGCTACACCTTC
.,TRBJ1-6,.,TRBV6-5,CASSGQNNSPLHF,TGTGCCAGTTCAGGACAGAATAATTCACCCCTCCACTTT
.,TRBJ2-7,.,TRBV5-1,CASSRDTLSYEQYF,TGCGCCAGCAGCCGCGATACCCTCTCCTACGAGCAGTACTTC
.,TRBJ2-5,.,TRBV5-8,CASSLERAHLDQETQYF,TGTGCCAGCAGCTTGGAGCGGGCCCACTTGGATCAAGAGACCCAGTACTTC
.,TRBJ1-5,.,TRBV5-8,CASSTGEMLQPQHF,TGTGCCAGCAGCACGGGGGAAATGCTTCAGCCCCAGCATTTT
few,TRBJ1-3,TRBD1,TRBV28,CASSAPGQGSGNTIYF,TGTGCCAGCAGTGCTCCGGGACAGGGGTCTGGAAACACCATATATTTT
.,TRBJ2-1,.,TRBV9,CASSSRDRTYNEQFF,TGTGCCAGCAGCTCCCGAGACAGGACCTACAATGAGCAGTTCTTC
.,TRBJ2-7,TRBD1,TRBV6-6,CASRSRTGIYEQYF,TGTGCCAGCAGATCGAGGACAGGGATCTACGAGCAGTACTTC
once,TRBJ2-7,TRBD2,TRBV7-2,CASSLGLAGVSYEQYF,TGTGCCAGCAGCCTTGGACTAGCGGGAGTTTCCTACGAGCAGTACTTC
.,TRBJ1-1,TRBD1,TRBV6-5,CASSYRWTGGHTEAFF,TGTGCCAGCAGTTACCGGTGGACAGGGGGCCACACTGAAGCTTTCTTT
few,TRBJ1-3,TRBD1,TRBV4-3,CASSQDDRVNTIYF,TGCGCCAGCAGCCAAGACGACAGGGTAAACACCATATATTTT
.,TRBJ1-1,.,TRBV28,CASATGGTEAFF,TGTGCCAGCGCAACGGGGGGCACTGAAGCTTTCTTT
few,TRBJ1-6,TRBD1,TRBV5-6,CASSLEGTGGSPLHF,TGTGCCAGCAGCTTGGAGGGGACAGGAGGTTCACCCCTCCACTTT
.,TRBJ2-3,TRBD2,TRBV7-2,CASSWGLAELSTQYF,TGTGCCAGCAGCTGGGGACTAGCGGAGCTTTCTACGCAGTATTTT
once,TRBJ2-7,TRBD1,TRBV3-1/TRBV3-2,CASSQPGQGEEQYF,TGTGCCAGCAGCCAACCCGGACAGGGCGAGGAGCAGTACTTC
few,TRBJ1-6,TRBD1,TRBV2,CASSPSRGQSNSPLHF,TGTGCCAGCAGTCCCTCAAGGGGACAGAGTAATTCACCCCTCCACTTT
.,TRBJ2-2,.,TRBV5-1,CASTGQANTGELFF,TGCGCCAGCACAGGTCAGGCGAACACCGGGGAGCTGTTTTTT
.,TRBJ1-1,.,TRBV6-5,CASSSDGGGVTEAFF,TGTGCCAGCAGCTCTGATGGAGGGGGGGTCACTGAAGCTTTCTTT
.,TRBJ2-5,.,TRBV4-1,CASSQEDFAKTQYF,TGCGCCAGCAGCCAAGAAGACTTCGCGAAGACCCAGTACTTC
.,TRBJ1-1,.,TRBV6-2/TRBV6-3,CASSFLGSPEAFF,TGTGCCAGCAGTTTTTTAGGGAGCCCTGAAGCTTTCTTT
.,TRBJ2-1,TRBD1,TRBV4-1,CASSHDRVVEQFF,TGCGCCAGCAGCCACGACAGGGTAGTTGAGCAGTTCTTC
.,TRBJ1-6,TRBD1,TRBV3-1/TRBV3-2,CASDPGTGDSPLHF,TGTGCCAGCGATCCGGGGACAGGGGATTCACCCCTCCACTTT
.,TRBJ1-1,TRBD1,TRBV7-2,CASSLVRTGVVTEAFF,TGTGCCAGCAGCTTAGTAAGGACAGGGGTGGTCACTGAAGCTTTCTTT
.,TRBJ2-3,TRBD2,TRBV3-1/TRBV3-2,CASSLYRTSGAPDTQYF,TGTGCCAGCAGCCTCTACCGGACTAGCGGGGCCCCAGATACGCAGTATTTT
.,TRBJ1-2,TRBD1,TRBV19,CASSIQTGQNYGYTF,TGTGCCAGTAGTATCCAAACGGGACAGAACTATGGCTACACCTTC
.,TRBJ2-3,TRBD2,TRBV7-8,CASTRTASGRRADTQYF,TGTGCCAGCACCCGCACGGCTAGCGGGAGACGCGCAGATACGCAGTATTTT
.,TRBJ2-6,TRBD1,TRBV15,CATSNRQGVSSGANVLTF,TGTGCCACCAGCAATCGACAGGGGGTTAGCTCTGGGGCCAACGTCCTGACTTTC
.,TRBJ1-6,.,TRBV18,CASSPGQSNSPLHF,TGTGCCAGCTCACCTGGACAATCGAATTCACCCCTCCACTTT
few,TRBJ1-2,.,TRBV7-9,CASSLAGANYGYTF,TGTGCCAGCAGCTTAGCAGGGGCTAACTATGGCTACACCTTC
.,TRBJ1-5,.,TRBV28,CASKLRGPNQPQHF,TGTGCCAGCAAACTTAGGGGTCCTAATCAGCCCCAGCATTTT
.,TRBJ2-2,TRBD2,TRBV5-4,CASSAREAGELFF,TGTGCCAGCAGCGCCCGGGAGGCCGGGGAGCTGTTTTTT
.,TRBJ1-2,.,TRBV6-2/TRBV6-3,CASSSYFIREVENYGYTF,TGTGCCAGCAGTTCATATTTCATCAGGGAAGTAGAGAACTATGGCTACACCTTC
.,TRBJ2-1,TRBD1,TRBV4-3,CASSQAGTGGYNEQFF,TGCGCCAGCAGCCAAGCCGGGACAGGGGGCTACAATGAGCAGTTCTTC
.,TRBJ1-2,TRBD1,TRBV5-1,CASSPGQDRVLGYTF,TGCGCCAGCAGCCCTGGACAGGACAGGGTTCTTGGCTACACCTTC
.,TRBJ2-7,.,TRBV6-2/TRBV6-3,CASSYIGTLLIYEQYF,TGTGCCAGCAGTTACATCGGTACTCTTCTTATCTACGAGCAGTACTTC
few,TRBJ2-2,.,TRBV15,CATSRGTSYTGELFF,TGTGCCACCAGCAGGGGGACTTCTTACACCGGGGAGCTGTTTTTT
.,TRBJ1-2,TRBD1,TRBV4-1,CASSPGQGWDYGYTF,TGCGCCAGCAGCCCCGGACAGGGGTGGGACTATGGCTACACCTTC
.,TRBJ2-7,TRBD2,TRBV3-1/TRBV3-2,CASSPTSGGSSYEQYF,TGTGCCAGCAGCCCCACTAGCGGCGGGAGCTCCTACGAGCAGTACTTC
.,TRBJ2-6,TRBD1,TRBV7-2,CASSPTGGASGANVLTF,TGTGCCAGCAGCCCGACAGGGGGCGCCTCTGGGGCCAACGTCCTGACTTTC
few,TRBJ2-1,.,TRBV3-1/TRBV3-2,CASSQLTGEGYNEQFF,TGTGCCAGCAGCCAATTGACAGGGGAGGGATACAATGAGCAGTTCTTC
.,TRBJ1-5,.,TRBV7-9,CASSLGQNNQPQHF,TGTGCCAGCAGCTTAGGACAGAACAATCAGCCCCAGCATTTT
.,TRBJ2-3,TRBD2,TRBV7-2,CASSSTSGGVQSTQYF,TGTGCCAGCAGCTCAACTAGCGGGGGGGTGCAAAGTACGCAGTATTTT
few,TRBJ2-2,.,TRBV7-2,CASSLFTGSTGELFF,TGTGCCAGCAGCTTGTTCACAGGGAGCACCGGGGAGCTGTTTTTT
.,TRBJ2-2,.,TRBV3-1/TRBV3-2,CASSPGWSGELFF,TGTGCCAGCAGCCCCGGGTGGAGCGGGGAGCTGTTTTTT
.,TRBJ2-3,.,TRBV7-2,CASAGTFTDTQYF,TGTGCAAGCGCCGGGACTTTCACAGATACGCAGTATTTT
.,TRBJ1-1,.,TRBV30,CAWIITGKYTEAFF,TGTGCCTGGATTATAACAGGGAAGTACACTGAAGCTTTCTTT
once,TRBJ2-3,TRBD1,TRBV7-9,CASSLGRTGVRVDTQYF,TGTGCCAGCAGCTTAGGGCGGACAGGGGTTCGAGTTGATACGCAGTATTTT
.,TRBJ1-2,.,TRBV11-2,CASSRDFSYGYTF,TGTGCCAGCAGCCGGGACTTTTCATATGGCTACACCTTC